This T cell receptor beta chain was recorded in a study of OX40 agonist ivuxolimab in advanced cancers. Background on the study: Patients' therapy was ivuxolimab, an antibody that acts as an agonist of OX40 (CD134). Administration of intravenous ivuxolimab to patients occurred every 2 weeks at 0.01 to 10 mg/kg. The diagnoses of dose-escalation patients were hepatocellular carcinoma, melanoma, renal cell or head and neck cancer. Broader study findings: The study found among the lowest clonal expansion in partial responders at 0.1-3.0 mg/kg.

CDR3 length: 15 residues. V shed 8 bases and J shed 0 bases, with 14 bases lying between them. Germline lookup yields CDR1 SGHDN and CDR2 FVKESK. Sequenced by immunoSEQ multiplex PCR; TCRdb stores in-frame clones only, minus some. The table has approximately 40,000 clones, 92% seen once. For this clone: Its target is unknown.

This TCR derives from an adult with an advanced solid tumor such as melanoma, head and neck, liver or kidney cancer. The starting material was CD4+ or CD8+ T cells sorted from blood, obtained in a trial of the OX40 agonist ivuxolimab. The chain joins TRBV14 to TRBJ1-3; D is uncertain. CDR3 coding DNA: TGTGCCAGCGCAGTAGGAATTAGCTCTGGAAACACCATATATTTT. Amino acids: CASAVGISSGNTIYF.